The 20 T cell receptor beta chains presented below share a single source sample, sequenced in a study of tumor and adjacent non-tumor tissue in lung cancer. Three rounds of nested PCR, following a modified ARM-PCR protocol, produced the TCRbeta library. TCRdb ran MiXCR on the multiplex PCR reads and lists one entry per CDR3 protein. The repertoire holds approximately 110,000 distinct CDR3 sequences, about 65% seen once, with 19% in the top ten. RNA was extracted from bulk tissue without any cell sorting. The normal lung tissue was taken more than 3 cm from the tumor edge. Sequences were obtained from distant non-tumor lung tissue. The receptor source for this set is a man aged 55 to 69 with non-small cell lung cancer.

This clonotype was seen once. Because it lacks the conserved phenylalanine or tryptophan at the end, this CDR3 is likely a read error. This rearrangement joins TRBV11-1 to TRBJ1-1; no clear D. V was clipped by 2 bases and J by 6 bases, with 13 bases between them. Germline CDR1 is SGHAT and CDR2 is FQDESV (reference sequence). There are 14 residues in the CDR3. The CDR3 is CASSLSADESEAFY. In DNA, the CDR3 is TGTGCCAGCAGCTTATCGGCGGACGAGTCTGAAGCTTTCTAT.

Points on this clonotype: A read error may produce the germline difference seen at one junction end. The chain employs TRBV11-1 and TRBJ2-7; 10 bases fit TRBD1. The CDR3 covers 15 residues. CDR1 is SGHAT, CDR2 FQDESV, per germline (reference sequence). The CDR3 bases are TGTGTCAGCAGCACCGCGGGACAGGGGCGCTACGAGCAATACTTC. It encodes CVSSTAGQGRYEQYF.

This clonotype was seen just once. This is likely a read error, given that the CDR3 carries no conserved phenylalanine or tryptophan at its end. The V gene is TRBV7-8, the J gene TRBJ2-2; weak D call: TRBD2 (5 bases). CDR1 SGHVS and CDR2 FQNEAQ come from the germline V gene. This CDR3 spans 14 amino acids. The CDR3 region has the DNA TGTGCCAGCATGTCGGGAACGGGCACCAGGGAGCTGTTTTCT. It yields the protein CASMSGTGTRELFS.

Notes on this clonotype: This clone may be a read error of a much larger clone one base away. The gene calls are TRBV7-9 and TRBJ1-2, with D possibly TRBD1 on 6 matching bases. Germline lookup yields CDR1 SEHNR and CDR2 FQNEAQ (reference sequence). The CDR3 is made up of 14 amino acids. The CDR3 protein is CTSSSQGVAYGYTF. CDR3 DNA sequence: TGTACCAGCAGCTCACAGGGAGTTGCCTATGGCTACACCTTC.

This clonotype occurred a few times. This chain joins TRBV5-1 and TRBJ1-1; D perhaps matches TRBD1 (5 bases). This CDR3 comprises 18 residues. Trimming took off 4 bases at V and 1 base at J, with 23 bases between the two ends. The germline V gene encodes CDR1 SGHRS and CDR2 YFSETQ. The CDR3 DNA is TGCGCCAGCAGCCTAATGGGGACGGTAATATCGTCGAACACTGAAGCTTTCTTT. This encodes CASSLMGTVISSNTEAFF.

On this clonotype: One end of the junction fails to match germline, which may point to a read error. Written as DNA, the CDR3 is TGTACCAGCAGGCAGACCAGAGGTACCTTCTCCTACGAGCAGTACTTC. Translating it yields CTSRQTRGTFSYEQYF. The chain carries TRBV6-2 or TRBV6-3 and TRBJ2-7, with no clear D. CDR1 and CDR2 (germline): MNHEY, SVGEGT. This CDR3 has 16 residues.

This clonotype has only one observation. One end of the junction does not line up with germline, which may come from a read error. The V call is TRBV4-3, the J call TRBJ2-1, with a possible D match to TRBD1 (6 bases). CDR1 and CDR2 from the germline V gene are LGHNA and YSLEER. This CDR3 has 13 amino acids. CDR3 sequence reads: CASSHQDSNELFF. The CDR3 nucleotides are TGCGCCAGCAGCCACCAGGACAGTAATGAGCTGTTCTTC.

Concerning this clonotype: Its ends do not fully match the called genes, so a read error is possible. This chain joins TRBV29-1 and TRBJ1-3, with 7 bases identical to TRBD1. The germline CDR1 and CDR2 sequences are SQVTM and ANQGSEA. The CDR3 has 15 amino acids. DNA for the CDR3: TGCAGCGTTCGATCGGGACAGCAATCTGGGAACACCATATATTTT. Translating it yields CSVRSGQQSGNTIYF.

On this clonotype: With a much larger clone just one base away, this may be a read error. The chain has TRBV10-3 and TRBJ2-5; D possibly uses TRBD1 or TRBD2 (5 bases each). Deletions cut 8 bases from V and 5 bases from J, with 15 bases between. Germline assignment: CDR1 ENHRY and CDR2 SYGVKD. The CDR3 consists of 13 residues. The CDR3, as DNA: TGTGCCATCGGGGTGGGAGCAGGGGAGACCCAGTACTTC. Protein sequence: CAIGVGAGETQYF.

In the case of this clonotype: A much larger clone differs by one base, so this may be a read error. This chain connects TRBV5-1 to TRBJ2-1; 10 bases map to TRBD2. Germline V gene lookup returns CDR1 SGHRS and CDR2 YFSETQ. The CDR3 totals 15 residues. V dropped 4 bases and J dropped 5; count of bases not matched to a gene: 6. In DNA, the CDR3 is TGCGCCAGCAGCCATCCTAGCGGGAGAAACAATGAGCAGTTCTTC. Its translation: CASSHPSGRNNEQFF.

J is TRBJ2-1 and V is TRBV4-2, with D perhaps matching TRBD2 (5 bases). Germline V gives CDR1 LGHNA, CDR2 YNFKEQ. The CDR3 covers 17 residues. Trimming took off 1 base at V and 7 bases at J, with 20 bases between the two ends. CDR3 sequence: CASSQAHGIASDNEQFF. CDR3 coding DNA: TGTGCCAGCAGCCAAGCCCATGGGATAGCGTCTGATAATGAGCAGTTCTTC.

This clonotype has a handful of counts. The chain links TRBV2 to TRBJ2-5; tentatively, D is TRBD2 (6 bases). The CDR3 is 14 amino acids. V dropped 4 bases and J dropped 1 base, with 10 bases sitting between them. CDR1 and CDR2 (germline): SNHLY, FYNNEI. CDR3 bases: TGTGCCAGCAGTGTGAGGCGGGGCCAAGAGACCCAGTACTTC. Its protein product is CASSVRRGQETQYF. Based on the CDR3 plus reference TRBV2 and TRBJ2-5, the full variable domain is EPEVTQTPSHQVTQMGQEVILRCVPISNHLYFYWYRQILGQKVEFLVSFYNNEISEKSEIFDDQFSVERPDGSNFTLKIRSTKLEDSAMYFCASSVRRGQETQYFGPGTRLLVL.

In the case of this clonotype: The junction shows a germline mismatch at one end, possibly a read error. The V and J genes are TRBV6-5 and TRBJ2-2; 7 bases are shared with TRBD2. The germline V gene encodes CDR1 MNHEY and CDR2 SVGAGI. This CDR3 comprises 14 residues. The DNA for the CDR3 is TGTGCCGGCAGCACTAGCGTCGTCACCTGGGAGCTGTTTTTT. It specifies CAGSTSVVTWELFF.

This clonotype appeared many times. The chain combines TRBV29-1 with TRBJ2-5; D is uncertain. V lost 3 bases to trimming and J lost 5 bases, with 10 bases between them. The CDR3 has 12 amino acids. CDR1 is SQVTM and CDR2 is ANQGSEA in the germline V gene. In DNA, the CDR3 is TGCAGCGTTGACGACCAAACGGAGACCCAGTACTTC. Translated: CSVDDQTETQYF.

Comment on this clonotype: Here the CDR3 omits its conserved ending phenylalanine or tryptophan, so a read error is the likely source. The rearrangement joins TRBV2 to TRBJ2-7, with no clear D. V was cut by 3 bases and J by 0 bases, with 9 bases left in between. The germline V gene encodes CDR1 SNHLY and CDR2 FYNNEI. The CDR3 totals 14 residues. The CDR3 loop reads CASSENESSYEQYL. The CDR3 nucleotides read TGTGCCAGCAGTGAGAACGAAAGCTCCTACGAGCAGTACTTA.

Many counts were recorded for this clonotype. The V and J genes are TRBV4-2 and TRBJ2-5, with D unresolved. The CDR3 has 15 residues. Germline V gives CDR1 LGHNA, CDR2 YNFKEQ. V lost 1 base and J 2 bases, leaving 11 bases between the germline ends. CDR3: CASSQANQVQETQYF. The CDR3 coding sequence is TGTGCCAGCAGCCAAGCGAATCAGGTTCAAGAGACCCAGTACTTC.

As concerns this clonotype: At one end, the junction sequence differs from germline, possibly due to a read error. The chain recombines TRBV4-1 with TRBJ2-3; TRBD2 is a possible D gene (6 bases). In germline, CDR1 is MGHRA, CDR2 YSYEKL. The CDR3 is 15 amino acids. The CDR3 here is CASSLGTFSIDTRYF. Here the CDR3 DNA reads TGCGCCAGCAGTCTCGGGACTTTCAGCATAGATACGCGGTATTTT.

The count of this clonotype is one. The missing conserved phenylalanine or tryptophan at the end of this CDR3 makes a read error likely. The chain links TRBV5-6 to TRBJ2-7; TRBD1 agrees at 7 bases. CDR3 length: 16 residues. Per the germline V gene, CDR1 is SGHDT and CDR2 is YYEEEE. CDR3 nucleotides: TGTGGCAGCAGCGTCAGACAGGGCCTTGAGTGGTACGAGCAGTACCTC. It translates to CGSSVRQGLEWYEQYL.

Turning to this clonotype: The junction departs from the called germline gene at one end, perhaps through a read error. The chain joins TRBV6-2 or TRBV6-3 to TRBJ2-3; tentatively, D is TRBD1 (5 bases). This CDR3 contains 15 residues. Per the germline V gene, CDR1 is MNHEY and CDR2 is SVGEGT. The CDR3 loop reads CAGSYQDTITHTQYF. CDR3 in DNA: TGTGCCGGCAGTTACCAGGACACCATAACACATACGCAGTATTTT.

To note about this clonotype: The junction and the germline gene differ at one end; a read error may be behind it. The chain couples TRBV28 to TRBJ2-7, with 11 positions matching TRBD2. Germline V lookup: CDR1 MDHEN, CDR2 SYDVKM. CDR3 length equals 15 residues. In DNA, the CDR3 is TGTGCCAGCAGTTCCTTAGCGGGAGGGGGTTACGGGCAGTACTTC. Its protein product is CASSSLAGGGYGQYF.